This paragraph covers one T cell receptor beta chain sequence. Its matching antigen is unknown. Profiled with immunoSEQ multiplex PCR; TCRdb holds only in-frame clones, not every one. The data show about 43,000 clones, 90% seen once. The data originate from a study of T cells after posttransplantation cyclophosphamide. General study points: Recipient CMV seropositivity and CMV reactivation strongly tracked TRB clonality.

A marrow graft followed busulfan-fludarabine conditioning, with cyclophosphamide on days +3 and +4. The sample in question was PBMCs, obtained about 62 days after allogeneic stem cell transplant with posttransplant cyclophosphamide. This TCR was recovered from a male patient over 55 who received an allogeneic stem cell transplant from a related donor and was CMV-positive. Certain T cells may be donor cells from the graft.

CDR3 nucleotides: TGTGCCAGCAGTTTATGGCCAGGGATGAACACTGAAGCTTTCTTT. This codes for CASSLWPGMNTEAFF. The chain combines TRBV27 with TRBJ1-1; D might be TRBD1 (5 bases). V dropped 1 base and J dropped 0 bases, with 9 bases sitting between them. This CDR3 has 15 residues. CDR1 MNHEY and CDR2 SMNVEV come from the germline V gene (reference sequence).